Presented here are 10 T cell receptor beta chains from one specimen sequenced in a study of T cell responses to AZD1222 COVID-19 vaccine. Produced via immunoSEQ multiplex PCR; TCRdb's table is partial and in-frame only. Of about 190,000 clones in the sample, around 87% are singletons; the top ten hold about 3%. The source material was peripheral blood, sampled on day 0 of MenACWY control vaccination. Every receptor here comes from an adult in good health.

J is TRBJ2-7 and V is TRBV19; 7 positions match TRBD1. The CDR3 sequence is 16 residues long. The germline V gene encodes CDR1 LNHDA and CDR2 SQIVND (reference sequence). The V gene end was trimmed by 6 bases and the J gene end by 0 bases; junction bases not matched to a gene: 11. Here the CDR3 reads CASSRSPGQNSYEQYF. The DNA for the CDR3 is TGTGCCAGTAGCCGATCACCGGGACAGAACTCCTACGAGCAGTACTTC.

As DNA, the CDR3 is TGTGCCAGCAGTTTCCGGGCAGGGGGCTACAATGAGCAGTTCTTC. Translating it yields CASSFRAGGYNEQFF. V gene TRBV28 combines with J gene TRBJ2-1; 7 bases are shared with TRBD1. The CDR3 runs 15 residues. J was trimmed by 3 bases and V by 3 bases; bases with no gene match: 5. CDR1 is MDHEN and CDR2 is SYDVKM in the germline V gene.

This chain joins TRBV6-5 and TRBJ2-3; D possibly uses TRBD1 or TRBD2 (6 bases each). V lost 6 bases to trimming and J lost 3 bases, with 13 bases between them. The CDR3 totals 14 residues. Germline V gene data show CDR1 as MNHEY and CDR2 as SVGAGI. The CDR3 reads CASSPGAGTDTQYF. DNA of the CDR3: TGTGCCAGCAGCCCAGGGGCGGGGACAGATACGCAGTATTTT.

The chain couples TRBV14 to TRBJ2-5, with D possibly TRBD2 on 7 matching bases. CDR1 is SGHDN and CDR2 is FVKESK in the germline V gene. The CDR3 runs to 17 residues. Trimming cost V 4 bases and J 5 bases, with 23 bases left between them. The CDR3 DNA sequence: TGTGCCAGCAGCCCGATAGTGATCGGGGGGCAAGGCGAGACCCAGTACTTC. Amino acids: CASSPIVIGGQGETQYF. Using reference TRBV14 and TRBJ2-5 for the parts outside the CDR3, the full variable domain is EAGVTQFPSHSVIEKGQTVTLRCDPISGHDNLYWYRRVMGKEIKFLLHFVKESKQDESGMPNNRFLAERTGGTYSTLKVQPAELEDSGVYFCASSPIVIGGQGETQYFGPGTRLLVL.

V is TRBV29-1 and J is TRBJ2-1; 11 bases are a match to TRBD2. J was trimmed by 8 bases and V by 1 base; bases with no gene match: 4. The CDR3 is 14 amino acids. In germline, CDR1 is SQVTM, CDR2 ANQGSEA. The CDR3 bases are TGCAGCGTTGAAGTCGGACTAGCGGGCGATGAGCAGTTCTTC. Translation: CSVEVGLAGDEQFF.

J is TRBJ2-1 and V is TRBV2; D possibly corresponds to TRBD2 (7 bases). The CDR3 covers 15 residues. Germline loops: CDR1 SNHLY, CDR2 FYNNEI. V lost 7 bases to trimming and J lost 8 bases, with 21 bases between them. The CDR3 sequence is CASMGAGGSGHEQFF. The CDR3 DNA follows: TGTGCCAGCATGGGGGCGGGCGGGAGCGGGCATGAGCAGTTCTTC.

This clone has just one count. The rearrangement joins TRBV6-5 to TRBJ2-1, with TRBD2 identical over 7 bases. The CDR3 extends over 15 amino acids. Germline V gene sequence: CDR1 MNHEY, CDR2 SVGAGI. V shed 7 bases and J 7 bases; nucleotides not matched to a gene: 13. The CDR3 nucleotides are TGTGCCAGCACCCAAACCGGGACTAAATTGAATGAGCAGTTCTTC. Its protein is CASTQTGTKLNEQFF.

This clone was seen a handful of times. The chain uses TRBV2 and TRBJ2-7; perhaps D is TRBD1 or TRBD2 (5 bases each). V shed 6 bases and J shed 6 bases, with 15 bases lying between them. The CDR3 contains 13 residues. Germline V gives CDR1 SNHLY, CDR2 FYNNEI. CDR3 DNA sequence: TGTGCCAGCAGGAGTTTGAGGGGTGGCGAGCAGTACTTC. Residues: CASRSLRGGEQYF.

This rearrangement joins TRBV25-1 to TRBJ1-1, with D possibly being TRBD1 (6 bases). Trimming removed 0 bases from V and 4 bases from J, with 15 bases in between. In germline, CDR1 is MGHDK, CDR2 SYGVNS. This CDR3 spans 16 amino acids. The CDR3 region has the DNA TGTGCCAGCAGTGAATATATCGGGGGGGGCCGCACTGAAGCTTTCTTT. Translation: CASSEYIGGGRTEAFF.

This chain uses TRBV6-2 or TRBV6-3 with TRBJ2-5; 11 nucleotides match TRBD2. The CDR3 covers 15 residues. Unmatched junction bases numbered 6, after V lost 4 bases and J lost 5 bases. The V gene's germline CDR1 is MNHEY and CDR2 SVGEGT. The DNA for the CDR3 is TGTGCCAGCAGTTTACCGACTAGCGGGGATGAGACCCAGTACTTC. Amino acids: CASSLPTSGDETQYF.